This entry describes one T cell receptor (beta chain). As handled by the study authors: Amplification of reference gene primers was used by the study to estimate nucleated cell counts. Produced via immunoSEQ multiplex PCR; TCRdb's table is partial and in-frame only. V and J calls plus clone size are reproduced from that table; the DNA served to infer D and trimming. The sample holds roughly 59,000 clones, roughly 80% seen once. This sample was taken from a study of blood T cell repertoires in COVID-19. The overall study: Spain, Italy and the United States supplied samples that represented acute and convalescent COVID-19. Sample material is recorded as cDNA or gDNA derived from T cells, B-cell-depleted T cells, or PBMCs.

The CDR3 is 19 residues long. Looked up from germline, CDR1 is LGHNA and CDR2 is YSLEER. The V and J ends lost 0 bases and 4 bases, in that order; junction bases with no gene match: 8. The chain employs TRBV4-3 and TRBJ2-6, with 11 positions matching TRBD2. The source material was peripheral blood. The source of this sequence is a human donor in a cohort sampled during active COVID-19. The CDR3 DNA reads TGCGCCAGCAGCCAAGAAAAAACTAGCGGGAGCGCAGGGGCCAACGTCCTGACTTTC. This translates into CASSQEKTSGSAGANVLTF.